What follows are 30 T cell receptor beta chains derived from one specimen sequenced in a study of cytomegalovirus exposure and HLA in healthy donors. Amplification used 60 Vbeta primers and 13 Jbeta primers. Measured with immunoSEQ multiplex PCR; TCRdb has only the in-frame clones, and not every one. Among about 200,000 clones listed, 78% were seen once. The sequencing input was PBMCs. The receptors shown here come from a male donor in good health and CMV-seronegative.

The chain employs TRBV5-6 and TRBJ2-7; 11 bases are shared with TRBD2. J gave up 7 bases and V 4 bases, and 10 bases lay outside the gene matches. The V gene's germline CDR1 is SGHDT and CDR2 YYEEEE. This CDR3 region has 15 residues. The CDR3 DNA follows: TGTGCCAGCAGCCAAGGGGGACTAGCGGCTCGGGAGCAGTACTTC. Amino acid sequence: CASSQGGLAAREQYF.

The J gene is TRBJ1-2, the V gene TRBV9; D may be TRBD1 (6 bases). CDR1 is SGDLS, CDR2 YYNGEE, per germline. Trimming removed 3 bases at V and 6 bases at J, with 18 bases between. This CDR3 is built from 15 residues. The chain's CDR3 is CASSGASGTQNGYTF. The CDR3 DNA follows: TGTGCCAGCAGCGGAGCGTCCGGGACACAGAATGGCTACACCTTC.

The rearrangement links TRBV9 to TRBJ1-1; D possibly corresponds to TRBD1 (6 bases). CDR1 is SGDLS, CDR2 YYNGEE, per germline. Trimming shortened V by 4 bases and J by 4 bases, and 17 bases separated the two germline ends. There are 15 residues in the CDR3. The CDR3 nucleotides are TGTGCCAGCAGCCTCTCGGGGGGCGTAGGCACTGAAGCTTTCTTT. It is translated as CASSLSGGVGTEAFF.

The chain joins TRBV30 to TRBJ2-1; 9 bases agree with TRBD2. The length of the CDR3 is 14 residues. Germline V CDR1 and CDR2: GTSNPN, SVGIG (reference sequence). After removal of 3 bases from V and 3 bases from J, the junction contained 3 bases not matched to a gene. CDR3 DNA: TGTGCCTGGAGAGGACTAGCGAGCTACAATGAGCAGTTCTTC. Translating gives CAWRGLASYNEQFF.

The CDR3 is CASSQGRFSGRANTGELFF. CDR3 nucleotides: TGTGCCAGCAGCCAAGGTCGGTTCAGCGGGAGGGCAAACACCGGGGAGCTGTTTTTT. The J gene is TRBJ2-2, the V gene TRBV14; 10 bases agree with TRBD2. This CDR3 is built from 19 residues. After removal of 1 base from V and 2 bases from J, the junction contained 10 bases not matched to a gene. Germline CDR1 SGHDN, CDR2 FVKESK. The entire variable domain, with the rest obtained from reference TRBV14 and TRBJ2-2, is as follows: EAGVTQFPSHSVIEKGQTVTLRCDPISGHDNLYWYRRVMGKEIKFLLHFVKESKQDESGMPNNRFLAERTGGTYSTLKVQPAELEDSGVYFCASSQGRFSGRANTGELFFGEGSRLTVL.

The rearrangement joins TRBV18 to TRBJ2-6, with 7 bases aligning to TRBD1. The CDR3 length is 17 residues. Germline V gene data show CDR1 as KGHSH and CDR2 as LQKENI. Trimming removed 1 base from V and 0 bases from J; junction bases left unmatched: 3. The CDR3 loop reads CASSPLTGHSGANVLTF. The CDR3 DNA is TGTGCCAGCTCACCACTGACAGGGCACTCTGGGGCCAACGTCCTGACTTTC.

This clone showed up just once. This chain uses TRBV5-1 with TRBJ1-1; D may be TRBD1 (6 bases). V was pared by 4 bases and J by 1 base, with 26 bases between. The CDR3 has 19 amino acids. Germline V gene sequence: CDR1 SGHRS, CDR2 YFSETQ. The chain's CDR3 is CASSAFRGAVPFPNTEAFF. DNA for the CDR3: TGCGCCAGCAGCGCCTTCAGGGGTGCGGTTCCTTTTCCGAACACTGAAGCTTTCTTT.

The chain carries TRBV4-2 and TRBJ1-1, with D possibly TRBD1 on 6 matching bases. CDR3 length equals 14 residues. The germline CDR1 and CDR2 sequences are LGHNA and YNFKEQ. The V end was cut by 3 bases, the J end by 4 bases, with 12 bases between. The CDR3 coding sequence is TGTGCCAGCAGCCAGATACAGGGATCCACTGAAGCTTTCTTT. Encoded protein: CASSQIQGSTEAFF.

The J gene is TRBJ2-7, the V gene TRBV19; 8 bases agree with TRBD1. Per the germline V gene, CDR1 is LNHDA and CDR2 is SQIVND (reference sequence). The CDR3 consists of 14 residues. V gave up 1 base and J gave up 1 base; unmatched junction bases: 0. The DNA of the CDR3 is TGTGCCAGTAGTATAGGACAGGGGTCCTACGAGCAGTACTTC. The encoded protein is CASSIGQGSYEQYF. Supplemented by reference TRBV19 and TRBJ2-7, the full variable domain reads DGGITQSPKYLFRKEGQNVTLSCEQNLNHDAMYWYRQDPGQGLRLIYYSQIVNDFQKGDIAEGYSVSREKKESFPLTVTSAQKNPTAFYLCASSIGQGSYEQYFGPGTRLTVT.

For this clone: The junction departs from the called germline gene at one end, perhaps through a read error. This chain connects TRBV28 to TRBJ2-7, with 12 bases aligning to TRBD2. Germline loops: CDR1 MDHEN, CDR2 SYDVKM. CDR3 length equals 15 residues. The CDR3: CASSSRTSGVGEQHF. The CDR3 coding sequence is TGTGCCAGCAGTTCTCGGACTAGCGGGGTTGGGGAGCAGCACTTC. Filled out from reference TRBV28 and TRBJ2-7, the complete variable domain reads DVKVTQSSRYLVKRTGEKVFLECVQDMDHENMFWYRQDPGLGLRLIYFSYDVKMKEKGDIPEGYSVSREKKERFSLILESASTNQTSMYLCASSSRTSGVGEQHFGPGTRLTVT.

J is TRBJ1-1 and V is TRBV6-5; TRBD1 might be the D (5 bases). The CDR3 length is 14 residues. The ends were cut back, 6 bases at V and 2 bases at J, with 13 bases in the middle. In germline, CDR1 is MNHEY, CDR2 SVGAGI. The CDR3 sequence: CASSGPGGNTEAFF. The CDR3 nucleotides are TGTGCCAGCAGCGGGCCCGGGGGTAACACTGAAGCTTTCTTT.

This clone occurred once. The chain joins TRBV7-2 to TRBJ2-7; 8 bases line up with TRBD1. The CDR3 consists of 15 residues. The V and J ends lost 5 bases and 3 bases, in that order; junction bases with no gene match: 9. Germline loops: CDR1 SGHTA, CDR2 FQGNSA. The CDR3 sequence: CASSKTAGQGYEQYF. The CDR3 nucleotides read TGTGCCAGCAGCAAAACCGCCGGACAGGGCTACGAGCAGTACTTC.

Here the CDR3 DNA reads TGCGCCAGCAGGCTAGACCTAGCGGGAGGGCCCTTGTCGGAGACCCAGTACTTC. Translated: CASRLDLAGGPLSETQYF. The rearrangement links TRBV5-1 to TRBJ2-5; 12 nucleotides align to TRBD2. The trim removed 5 bases at V and 5 bases at J, leaving 16 bases unmatched. The germline V gene has CDR1 SGHRS and CDR2 YFSETQ. This CDR3 is 18 amino acids long.

The genes are TRBV21-1 and TRBJ2-5; TRBD1, the table's D call, lacks a check against the DNA. TRBV21-1 is marked as a pseudogene. The CDR3 is 16 residues long. This CDR3 reads CASSRPPVGHGGTQYF. The DNA of the CDR3 is TGTGCCAGCAGCAGGCCCCCGGTCGGACATGGTGGGACCCAGTACTTC.

The chain carries TRBV27 and TRBJ1-3; D is uncertain. From germline, CDR1 is MNHEY and CDR2 SMNVEV (reference sequence). Trimming pared 5 bases from V and 0 bases from J, leaving 11 bases between. The CDR3 contains 15 residues. CDR3 nucleotides: TGTGCCAGCAGTCCCTCGACATTCTCTGGAAACACCATATATTTT. Amino acids: CASSPSTFSGNTIYF.

A few counts support this clone. CDR3 DNA sequence: TGTGCCAGCAGTTTGGCTAGCGGATCCTACGAGCAGTACTTC. Translation: CASSLASGSYEQYF. V and J are TRBV27 and TRBJ2-7, with 7 bases aligning to TRBD2. V gave up 3 bases and J gave up 1 base; unmatched junction bases: 3. This CDR3 region has 14 residues. Germline values: CDR1 MNHEY, CDR2 SMNVEV (reference sequence).

The CDR3 DNA is TGTGCCAGCAAGGGGGCGCGGTCCTACAATGAGCAGTTCTTC. Translating it yields CASKGARSYNEQFF. The chain couples TRBV28 to TRBJ2-1, with 7 positions matching TRBD1. Losses at the gene ends were 7 bases for V and 1 base for J; bases not matched to a gene: 4. Germline CDR1 and CDR2: MDHEN and SYDVKM. This CDR3 is built from 14 residues.

This rearrangement joins TRBV7-9 to TRBJ1-4, with 8 bases aligning to TRBD1. Trimming cost V 5 bases and J 8 bases; bases outside gene matches: 4. In germline, CDR1 is SEHNR, CDR2 FQNEAQ (reference sequence). This CDR3 region has 13 residues. As DNA, the CDR3 is TGTGCCAGCAGCCCAGGGGGCTCAGAAAAACTGTTTTTT. Protein: CASSPGGSEKLFF.

This rearrangement joins TRBV27 to TRBJ1-3, with TRBD1 matching over 7 bases. The CDR3 is made up of 15 amino acids. J lost 2 bases, V lost 6 bases, and 7 bases had no gene match. From germline, CDR1 is MNHEY and CDR2 SMNVEV (reference sequence). CDR3 sequence: CASSPHQGAGNTIYF. CDR3 nucleotide sequence: TGTGCCAGCAGCCCACATCAGGGGGCTGGAAACACCATATATTTT.

The rearrangement links TRBV14 to TRBJ2-2, with a weak D call TRBD2 (6 bases). Per the germline V gene, CDR1 is SGHDN and CDR2 is FVKESK. The length of the CDR3 is 16 residues. V was clipped by 4 bases and J by 1 base, with 13 bases between them. CDR3 sequence (DNA): TGTGCCAGCAGCCCCTTGGGACTGCTGAACACCGGGGAGCTGTTTTTT. This gives the protein CASSPLGLLNTGELFF.

The chain employs TRBV7-8 and TRBJ1-5, with a weak D call TRBD1 (5 bases). The ends were cut back, 5 bases at V and 0 bases at J, with 11 bases in the middle. This CDR3 contains 15 residues. Germline V gene sequence: CDR1 SGHVS, CDR2 FQNEAQ. This CDR3 is CASSHDSLSNQPQHF. The CDR3 region has the DNA TGTGCCAGCAGCCACGACAGCCTTAGCAATCAGCCCCAGCATTTT.

Only a few counts were recorded for this clone. The V call is TRBV6-1, the J call TRBJ2-2; 11 nucleotides match TRBD2. Germline CDR1 and CDR2: MNHNS and SASEGT. This CDR3 comprises 16 residues. V was pared by 4 bases and J by 7 bases, with 8 bases of the junction left unmatched. For the CDR3, the DNA is TGTGCCAGCAGTGCAACTAGCGGGAGTTGGGGCGGGGAGCTGTTTTTT. It codes for CASSATSGSWGGELFF.

The rearrangement links TRBV19 to TRBJ1-2, with D possibly being TRBD1 (5 bases). V was shortened by 3 bases and J by 2 bases, with 13 bases between the two germline ends. There are 15 residues in the CDR3. Germline lookup yields CDR1 LNHDA and CDR2 SQIVND (reference sequence). The DNA for the CDR3 is TGTGCCAGTAGTATCTCGACAGTTTGGAACTATGGCTACACCTTC. Protein product: CASSISTVWNYGYTF.

In its sample, this clone was seen a few times. V and J are TRBV10-1 and TRBJ2-1; the match to TRBD1 covers 9 bases. CDR1 WNHNN and CDR2 SYGVQD come from the germline V gene (reference sequence). The CDR3 contains 19 residues. V was pared by 0 bases and J by 8 bases, with 17 bases of the junction left unmatched. The CDR3 loop is CASSESTSKRGQGGDEQFF. The CDR3 DNA follows: TGCGCCAGCAGTGAGTCGACGTCGAAGCGGGGACAGGGAGGGGATGAGCAGTTCTTC.

The rearrangement links TRBV19 to TRBJ2-2, with D possibly matching TRBD2 (6 bases). V gave up 3 bases and J gave up 6 bases, with 17 bases separating them. The CDR3 spans 16 residues. The germline CDR1 and CDR2 sequences are LNHDA and SQIVND (reference sequence). CDR3 nucleotide sequence: TGTGCCAGTAGTATCTCTTCGCGGGGTTCCCCCGGGGAGCTGTTTTTT. Residues: CASSISSRGSPGELFF.

This chain uses TRBV9 with TRBJ2-2, with 8 bases that match TRBD1. This CDR3 has 17 residues. V gave up 4 bases and J gave up 5 bases; unmatched junction bases: 13. The germline V gene encodes CDR1 SGDLS and CDR2 YYNGEE. The CDR3 spells CASSSPGQGRGTGELFF. DNA for the CDR3: TGTGCCAGCAGCTCCCCCGGACAGGGAAGGGGGACCGGGGAGCTGTTTTTT.

The chain employs TRBV5-5 and TRBJ2-2, with TRBD2 as a possible D gene (5 bases). Germline loops: CDR1 SGHKS, CDR2 YYEKEE (reference sequence). The CDR3 contains 13 residues. V lost 0 bases and J lost 7, with 7 bases in between. The CDR3 sequence is CASSLVEGGELFF. The CDR3 DNA sequence: TGTGCCAGCAGCTTGGTAGAGGGCGGGGAGCTGTTTTTT.

This chain joins TRBV4-1 and TRBJ2-1; D possibly corresponds to TRBD1 (6 bases). This CDR3 region has 16 residues. In germline, CDR1 is MGHRA, CDR2 YSYEKL. Trimming stripped 0 bases from V and 2 bases from J, with 11 bases between. CDR3 DNA sequence: TGCGCCAGCAGCCAAGATGACGGACAGCCCTACAATGAGCAGTTCTTC. The encoded protein is CASSQDDGQPYNEQFF.

The chain links TRBV21-1 to TRBJ2-7; TRBD1, as called in the table, went unchecked against the DNA. TRBV21-1 is a known pseudogene. The CDR3 is 18 amino acids. CDR3 coding DNA: TGTGCCAGCAGCAAATCTCCCGTACCGGGCACAGGCTCCTACGAGCAGTACTTC. Residues: CASSKSPVPGTGSYEQYF.

This clone was recorded a few times. The V and J genes are TRBV6-5 and TRBJ2-2, with no clear D. This CDR3 region has 15 residues. Germline V gives CDR1 MNHEY, CDR2 SVGAGI. V was cut by 5 bases and J by 0 bases, with 10 bases left in between. The CDR3 DNA reads as TGTGCCAGCAGTCTATCTTTCGCGAACACCGGGGAGCTGTTTTTT. This translates into CASSLSFANTGELFF.